This T cell receptor (beta chain) was profiled in a study of Graves' ophthalmopathy and Graves' hyperthyroidism (dated by TCRdb to between 2017 and 2018). For context, the study as a whole: Peripheral blood samples were taken at the time of initial diagnosis, before any treatment was given. To tell Graves' ophthalmopathy apart from Graves' hyperthyroidism, and to predict which patients would progress to ophthalmopathy, the study relied on TCR beta repertoire signatures. In total, over 130 blood samples were TCR-sequenced: 40 to 45 ophthalmopathy, 75 hyperthyroidism and approximately 17 hyperthyroidism-to-ophthalmopathy patients. To explore V-J signatures distinguishing ophthalmopathy from hyperthyroidism, a discovery set of 100 patients (about 41 ophthalmopathy, 55 to 60 stable hyperthyroidism) was enrolled. The independent validation cohort included approximately 19 hyperthyroidism patients plus 17 patients who later progressed from hyperthyroidism to ophthalmopathy. In about 6 hyperthyroidism patients, T-cell repertoires of thyroid tissue and blood were compared. After sampling, hyperthyroidism patients received methimazole starting at 30 mg daily, and ophthalmopathy patients received high-dose intravenous methylprednisolone. The approximately 90 discovery patients were divided at random into training and test sets in a 7:3 ratio.

The investigation overall reported the following: Ophthalmopathy was separated from stable hyperthyroidism by the 13-signature model with more than 85% sensitivity and around 81% specificity in cross-validation and with 80%/75% in the test set. Most expanded thyroid clonotypes with a frequency above 0.001 also appeared in blood, which suggests that blood repertoires may reflect the immune response in the thyroid. Sample size was not statistically predetermined, and group allocation was not concealed from the investigators. In validation, the model predicted ophthalmopathy progression with less than 71% sensitivity and roughly 72% specificity; some 13 predicted patients were CT-confirmed with GO in a median of about 7.1 months.

For repertoire sequencing, TCR beta CDR3 regions were amplified from RNA transcripts. The first round of RT-PCR was done with HTBI primers and the Qiagen OneStep RT-PCR kit, and was followed by a second round of multiplex PCR, then size selection and purification. Libraries were sequenced on an Illumina HiSeq2000 using paired-end 100 bp reads. On the authors' methods: SOAPnuke was used to process the reads, removing any read that contained adapters or uncalled bases, had a mean Phred below 15, or lacked an exact match to the constant primer or identifier. High-quality paired reads were merged with COPE v1.2.5. Unique nucleotide sequences were defined as clonotypes and aligned to IMGT TRB V, D and J references using MiTCR v1.1. The analysis was limited to V-J combinations with a frequency above 0.0001, which together covered just over 98% of the repertoires. A TCR clonal expansion and chaos score per V-J combination was defined as the ratio of F50 clonal expansion to chaos observed in the TCRdist matrix. Welch's t-statistics and random forest were used to reduce features to more than ten V-J combinations, which were fed into a naive Bayes classifier. Thyroid-blood repertoire similarity was quantified with the Morisita-Horn index. TCRdb took the public reads, trimmed them with fastp at Q25, ran MiXCR for clone calling and kept in-frame beta chains. Identical CDR3 proteins give one entry, which carries the most common genes and DNA. The V and J calls were not made by the authors but by TCRdb's processing. The sample yields over 500,000 distinct CDR3 sequences; 22% were counted once. Jointly, the top ten make up approximately 6.9% of the sample.

This clonotype was observed at least ten times. The clone's antigen remains unknown. Base qualities are not recorded, but no much larger clone differs from it by a single base. Stable hyperthyroidism was defined as no progression to ophthalmopathy within 18 months of follow-up. Hyperthyroidism patients were newly diagnosed, were aged 18 to 65 years, and had a disease duration under 2 months. Anyone with other autoimmune diseases, uncontrolled infections, pregnancy or lactation was excluded from the study. Diagnosis relied on clinical symptoms, serum thyroxine, TRAb, thyroid ultrasound and orbital computed tomography. PBMCs were isolated from about 9.2 ml of fresh peripheral blood by Ficoll-Paque density gradient centrifugation. Trizol reagent was used to extract the total RNA, and its quality was then checked on an Agilent 2100 Bioanalyzer. This receptor was taken from a woman aged 18 to 35 with stable Graves' hyperthyroidism. Some clones in this sample may be carry-over from other donors' samples. Donor details come from another sample of the same person, matched by shared clones. Source material: peripheral blood.

CDR3 loop: CASRRTGGAKIYGYTF. The sequenced DNA: TGTGCCAGCAGGAGGACAGGGGGCGCTAAAATCTATGGCTACACCTTC. The chain is assembled from TRBV28 and TRBJ1-2; 11 bases in between match TRBD1. V is trimmed back by 6 bases and J by 4 bases, and the junction contains 10 bases that no gene match accounts for. CDR1 MDHEN and CDR2 SYDVKM are derived from the germline V gene. The CDR3 numbers 16 residues from cysteine through phenylalanine. Just the 48-base CDR3 DNA is kept, in frame starting at base 1.